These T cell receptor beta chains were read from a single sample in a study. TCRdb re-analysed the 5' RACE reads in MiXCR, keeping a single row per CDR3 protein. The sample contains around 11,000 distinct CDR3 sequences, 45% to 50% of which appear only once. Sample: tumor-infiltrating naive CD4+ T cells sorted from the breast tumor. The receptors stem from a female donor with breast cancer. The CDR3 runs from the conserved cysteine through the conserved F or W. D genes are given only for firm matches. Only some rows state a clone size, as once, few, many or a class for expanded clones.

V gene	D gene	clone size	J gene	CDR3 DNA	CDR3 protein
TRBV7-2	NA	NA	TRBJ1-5	TGTGCCAGCAGCCCGGCGACGTGGCAGCCCCAGCATTTT	CASSPATWQPQHF
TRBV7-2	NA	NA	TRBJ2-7	TGTGCCAGCAGCTTAGAGGGGCGGGCCTCGGACGAGCAGTACTTC	CASSLEGRASDEQYF
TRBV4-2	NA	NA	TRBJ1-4	TGTGCCAGCAGCCAAGCGCAGGGGGAAAAACTGTTTTTT	CASSQAQGEKLFF
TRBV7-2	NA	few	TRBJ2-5	TGTGCCAGCAGCCCGGGACAACAAGAGACCCAGTACTTC	CASSPGQQETQYF
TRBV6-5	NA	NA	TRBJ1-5	TGTGCCAGCAGCCCGGGTGTTTTGGGGGGCGAGCAGCCCCAGCATTTT	CASSPGVLGGEQPQHF
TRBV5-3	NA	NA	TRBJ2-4	TGTGCCAGAAGCTTGGATTTTTCCGTGACAACGCTACCTACCCCTCTAGCCAAAAACATTCAGTACTTC	CARSLDFSVTTLPTPLAKNIQYF
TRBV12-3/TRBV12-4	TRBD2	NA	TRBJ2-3	TGTGCCAGCAGCTTGGACGCGGGAGCCTCAGTTACGCAGTATTTT	CASSLDAGASVTQYF
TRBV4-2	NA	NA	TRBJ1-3	TGTGCCAGCAGCCCCGACAGATCTGGAAACACCATATATTTT	CASSPDRSGNTIYF
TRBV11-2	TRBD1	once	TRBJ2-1	TGTGCCAGCGGCTACCGACAGGGAACCTACAATGAGCAGTTCTTC	CASGYRQGTYNEQFF
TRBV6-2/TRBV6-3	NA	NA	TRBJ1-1	TGTGCCAGCAGAGCCCCACAGGTGAACACTGAAGCTTTCTTT	CASRAPQVNTEAFF
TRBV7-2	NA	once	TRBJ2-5	TGTGCCAGCAGCTTATGGGCGAAAGAGACCCAGTACTTC	CASSLWAKETQYF
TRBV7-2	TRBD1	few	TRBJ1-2	TGTGCCAGCAGCTACAGACAGGGGGCGTTCACCTTC	CASSYRQGAFTF
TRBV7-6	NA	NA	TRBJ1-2	TGTGCCAGCAGCCTTGGAGGGTCGGTGGATGGCTACACCTTC	CASSLGGSVDGYTF
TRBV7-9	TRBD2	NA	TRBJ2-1	TGTGCCGGCAGCCCCGCGCCCGGACTAGCGGGTTCCAATGAGCAGTTCTTC	CAGSPAPGLAGSNEQFF
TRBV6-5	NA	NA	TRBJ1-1	TGTGCCGCACACAGGGAGTCGGGGGCTGAAGCTTTCTTT	CAAHRESGAEAFF
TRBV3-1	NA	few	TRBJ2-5	TGTGCCAGCAGCCAAGGTTCTAGGACCCAGTACTTC	CASSQGSRTQYF
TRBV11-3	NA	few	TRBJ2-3	TGTGCCAGCAGCTTAGGGCAGGGCTCAGATACGCAGTATTTT	CASSLGQGSDTQYF
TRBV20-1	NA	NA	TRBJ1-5	TGCAGTGCCAGAAGTCTGTGGGTCTACGCGATACATCAGCCCCAGCATTTT	CSARSLWVYAIHQPQHF
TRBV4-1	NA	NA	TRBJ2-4	TGCGCCAGCAGCGGGCAAACAGGGGCCAAAAACATTCAGTACTTC	CASSGQTGAKNIQYF
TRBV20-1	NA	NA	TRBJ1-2	TGCAGTGCTACTAATACCGCGGGGGGCGGTGGCTACACCTTC	CSATNTAGGGGYTF
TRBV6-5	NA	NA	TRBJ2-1	TGTGCCAGCAGTCCCGGACAGAACATGAACGGGCAGTTCTTC	CASSPGQNMNGQFF
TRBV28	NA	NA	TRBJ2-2	TGTGCCTCGGGGGGACAGCACACCGGGGAGCTGTTTTTT	CASGGQHTGELFF
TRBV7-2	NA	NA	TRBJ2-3	TGTGCCAGCGGCCAAATGACAGATACGCAGTATTTT	CASGQMTDTQYF
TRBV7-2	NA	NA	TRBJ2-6	TGTGCCAGCAGCTTAGCCCGGTCTGGGGCCAACGTCCTGACTTTC	CASSLARSGANVLTF
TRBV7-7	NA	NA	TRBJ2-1	TGTGCTAGCAGCTTAGGACTTTCCGATGAGCAGTTCTTC	CASSLGLSDEQFF
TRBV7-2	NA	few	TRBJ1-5	TGTGCCAGCAGCTTAGCACCCGGACAGAGTAATCAGCCCCAGCATTTT	CASSLAPGQSNQPQHF
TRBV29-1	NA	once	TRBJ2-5	TGCAGCGTTGTCGGGAACGACATAGGTATAGAGCGGGAGACCCAGTACTTC	CSVVGNDIGIERETQYF
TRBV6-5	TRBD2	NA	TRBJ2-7	TGTGCCAGCAGACCTAGCGGGAGTGGTACCTACGAGCAGTACTTC	CASRPSGSGTYEQYF
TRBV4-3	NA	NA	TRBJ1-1	TGCGCCAGCAGCCAAGATCTGAGGGACACTGAAGCTTTCTTT	CASSQDLRDTEAFF
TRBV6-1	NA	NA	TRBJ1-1	TGTGCCAGCCCCCCGAGAGGGAACGCCGAAACTTTCTTT	CASPPRGNAETFF
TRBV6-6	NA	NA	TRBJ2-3	TGTGCCATCCCGGGACCACGGAAGGGTACGCAGTATTTT	CAIPGPRKGTQYF
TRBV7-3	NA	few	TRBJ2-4	TGTGCCAGCAGCCCCGGACAGCCCGGGGCCTTC	CASSPGQPGAF
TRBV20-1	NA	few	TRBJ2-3	TGCAGTGCTACGGGGACCGACGCTTTCACAGATACGCAGTATTTT	CSATGTDAFTDTQYF
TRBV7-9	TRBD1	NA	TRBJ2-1	TGTGCCAGCAGCTTGGGACAGGGGGTCGATGAGCAGTTCTTC	CASSLGQGVDEQFF
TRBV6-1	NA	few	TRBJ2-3	TGTGCCAGCAGTGAACCCACAGATACGCAGTATTTT	CASSEPTDTQYF
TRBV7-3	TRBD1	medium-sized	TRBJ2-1	TGTGCCAGCAACCGGGACAGGGTTTGGGGAAGCTCCTACAATGAGCAGTTCTTC	CASNRDRVWGSSYNEQFF
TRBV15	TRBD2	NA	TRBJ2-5	TGTGCCACCAGCAGTCTGACTAGCGGGAGGGGCCAAGAGACCCAGTACTTC	CATSSLTSGRGQETQYF
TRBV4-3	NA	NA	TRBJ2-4	TGCGCCAGCAGCCAAGAGGCTCGGGGGGCGGTAAACATTCAGTACTTC	CASSQEARGAVNIQYF
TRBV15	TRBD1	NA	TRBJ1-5	TGTGCCACCAGCAGGGGGGACAGGAAGAATCAGCCCCAGCATTTT	CATSRGDRKNQPQHF
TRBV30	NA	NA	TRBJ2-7	TGTGCCTGGAGTGTCCGGTACGAGCAGTACTTC	CAWSVRYEQYF
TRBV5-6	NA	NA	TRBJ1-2	TGTGCCAGCAGCTTTTCGCGGTCGGGCTACACCTTC	CASSFSRSGYTF
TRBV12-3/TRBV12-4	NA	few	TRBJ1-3	TGTGCCAGCAGTTTATTACCGGGAAACACCATATATTTT	CASSLLPGNTIYF
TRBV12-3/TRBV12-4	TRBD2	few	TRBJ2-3	TGTGCCAGCAGAGAGACTAGCGGGAGCCCAGATACGCAGTATTTT	CASRETSGSPDTQYF
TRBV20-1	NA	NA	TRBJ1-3	TGCGGTGCTCAAACCCCGAGTGAGGGAAACACCATATATTTT	CGAQTPSEGNTIYF
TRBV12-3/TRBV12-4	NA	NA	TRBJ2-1	TGTGCCAGCGCAGAGAGCTCCTACAATGAGCAGTTCTTC	CASAESSYNEQFF
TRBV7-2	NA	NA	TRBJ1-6	TGTGCCAGCAGCCCAGTGGGCCGAAATTCACCCCTCCACTTT	CASSPVGRNSPLHF
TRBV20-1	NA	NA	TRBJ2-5	TGCAGTGCTAGGCTCCAGGGAGTGGAGACCCAGTACTTC	CSARLQGVETQYF
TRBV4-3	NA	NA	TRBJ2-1	TGCGCCAGCAGGGGTTTCAATGAGCAGTTCTTC	CASRGFNEQFF
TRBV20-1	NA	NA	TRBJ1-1	TGCAGTGCTGAAAACGGCGGGGGTCACACTGAAGCTTTCTTT	CSAENGGGHTEAFF
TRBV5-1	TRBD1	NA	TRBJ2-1	TGCGCCAGCAGCTCCAGACAGGGTCCCTACAATGAGCAGTTCTTC	CASSSRQGPYNEQFF
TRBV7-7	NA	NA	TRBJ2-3	TGTGCCAGCAGCTTGGCAGAGACAGATACGCAGTATTTT	CASSLAETDTQYF
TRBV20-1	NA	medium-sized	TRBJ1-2	TGCAGTGCTAGAGATATGACGAACTATGGCTACACCTTC	CSARDMTNYGYTF
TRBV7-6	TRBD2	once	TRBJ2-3	TGTGCCAGCAGCTCAACCGGGACTAGCGGGAGGTCCCTGAGCACAGATACGCAGTATTTT	CASSSTGTSGRSLSTDTQYF
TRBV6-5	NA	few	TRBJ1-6	TGTGCCAGCACCGTCGGGCGCGCTTCACATTATAATTCACCCCTCCACTTT	CASTVGRASHYNSPLHF
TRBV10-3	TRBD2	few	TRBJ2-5	TGTGCCATCGGCCGGGGGGAGCGAGAGACCCAGTACTTC	CAIGRGERETQYF
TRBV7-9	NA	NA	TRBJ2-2	TGTGCCAGCAGCTTCTCGGGGTTAACCGGGGAGCTGTTTTTT	CASSFSGLTGELFF